This T cell receptor (beta chain) was recorded in a study of blood T cell repertoires in COVID-19 (TCRdb year 2020). Study-wide context: Samples covering the acute and convalescent phases of COVID-19 were provided by collaborators in the United States, Italy and Spain. Subjects who had been exposed to COVID-19, were actively infected with it, or had recovered from it provided the deeply sampled blood TCRbeta repertoires that made up the dataset. The samples were drawn from two sources: the first 160 participants of the ongoing ImmuneRACE study, and over 1,000 subjects contributed by 6 global collaborators. HLA class I and class II types, where available, came from metadata supplied by the sample provider rather than from assay-based typing. A freely available public database, intended as a resource for researchers studying the immune response to SARS-CoV-2, is where the repertoires were released. The material from the prospective study consisted of cDNA or gDNA derived from T cells, B-cell-depleted T cells, or PBMCs. The sample metadata nearly always contained a de-identified subject ID, COVID-19 status, age in years and sex. Results the study describes overall, beyond this receptor: Clinical and demographic metadata were provided uncurated, with the amount varying by source and participant.

One collaborating source in Seattle enrolled patients during active infection and followed them longitudinally through the course of disease. Whole blood was collected in K2EDTA tubes by collaborating institutions according to the institutions' own protocols. For TCRbeta analysis, collaborators shipped samples in one of three forms: frozen whole blood, isolated PBMCs, or DNA extracted from either of those sample types. Trimming costs V 2 bases and J 9 bases, and their ends lie 9 bases apart. From the cysteine up to the phenylalanine, the CDR3 has a length of 12 residues. The kept DNA is CDR3 alone, 36 bases in frame from the first base. Taken from the germline V gene, the CDR1 and CDR2 loops are SGHDT and YYEEEE. Points on this clone: Its antigen target is currently unknown. Base-call qualities are not available, and no considerably larger clone is one nucleotide away.

The immunoSEQ Assay, a bias-controlled multiplex PCR, was used to amplify TCRbeta CDR3 regions from genomic DNA. The source study handled its data this way. Nucleated cell counts per sample were estimated from amplification of reference gene primers within the assay. Sequence reads were collapsed and filtered to measure the absolute abundance of every unique TCRbeta CDR3 rearrangement. For each sample, productive Simpson clonality was calculated by taking the square root of Simpson's diversity index across productive rearrangements. Entries here come from immuneACCESS through TCRdb and include only in-frame sequences with V and J called. Some clones fail to appear in such tables; in the studies checked, an unresolved V gene covers under half of the shortfall, and the cause of the remainder is unknown. The DNA was the basis for D and trimming; V, J and clone size are from that table. Counted in this sample were some 290,000 clones; approximately 89% of them appeared once. Around 10% of the sample is in the top ten clones.

The clonotype was recovered from a woman aged 25 to 39 with COVID-19, enrolled during active disease. This chain joins TRBV5-6 to TRBJ2-1; the D gene is not confidently resolved. Source material: peripheral blood. The nucleotide sequence reads as follows: TGTGCCAGCAGCTTCCGGTCGCGTGAGCAGTTCTTC. This yields the protein CASSFRSREQFF.